This T cell receptor (beta chain) was recovered during a study of blood T cell repertoires in COVID-19. Study as a whole: The origin of the acute and convalescent COVID-19 samples was the United States, Italy and Spain. PBMCs, B-cell-depleted T cells, or T cells were the source of the cDNA or gDNA that made up the material.

In the authors' methods: Using reference gene primer amplification, nucleated cell counts were estimated. TCRdb's table, derived via immunoSEQ multiplex PCR, lists solely in-frame clones and lacks some. The V and J calls and the clone size are those of that table, but D and trimming were determined from the DNA. The sample holds 55,000 to 65,000 clones, more than 75% seen once. The CDR3 is 15 amino acids. Germline V CDR1 and CDR2: SGDLS, YYNGEE. J was trimmed by 6 bases and V by 3 bases; bases with no gene match: 6. Sequences were obtained from peripheral blood. This sequence was found in a man older than 75 in a cohort sampled during active COVID-19. V is TRBV9 and J is TRBJ1-6; 7 nucleotides line up with TRBD1. Written as DNA, the CDR3 is TGTGCCAGCAGCGCGCGGGACAGAAGTAATTCACCCCTCCACTTT. This sequence encodes CASSARDRSNSPLHF.